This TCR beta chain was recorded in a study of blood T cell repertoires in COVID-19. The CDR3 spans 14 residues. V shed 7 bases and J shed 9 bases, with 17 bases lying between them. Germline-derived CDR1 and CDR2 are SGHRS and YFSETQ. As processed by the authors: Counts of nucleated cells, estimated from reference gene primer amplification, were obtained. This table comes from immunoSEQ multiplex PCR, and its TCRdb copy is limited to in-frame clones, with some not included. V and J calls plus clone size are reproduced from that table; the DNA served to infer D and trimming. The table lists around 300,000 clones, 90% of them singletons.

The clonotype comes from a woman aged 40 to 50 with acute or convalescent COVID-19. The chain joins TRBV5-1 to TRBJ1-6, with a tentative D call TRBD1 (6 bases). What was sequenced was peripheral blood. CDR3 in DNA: TGCGCCAGCCGCCTAGGGGGGGGGAGTTCACCCCTCCACTTT. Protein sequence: CASRLGGGSSPLHF. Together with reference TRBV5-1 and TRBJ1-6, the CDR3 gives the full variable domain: KAGVTQTPRYLIKTRGQQVTLSCSPISGHRSVSWYQQTPGQGLQFLFEYFSETQRNKGNFPGRFSGRQFSNSRSEMNVSTLELGDSALYLCASRLGGGSSPLHFGNGTRLTVT.